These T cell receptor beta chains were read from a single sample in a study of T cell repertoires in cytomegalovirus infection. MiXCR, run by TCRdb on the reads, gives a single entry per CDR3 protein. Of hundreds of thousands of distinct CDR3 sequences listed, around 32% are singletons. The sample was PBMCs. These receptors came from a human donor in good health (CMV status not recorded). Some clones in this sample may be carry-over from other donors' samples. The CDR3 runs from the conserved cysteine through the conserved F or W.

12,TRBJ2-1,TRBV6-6,CASRPGSNEQFF
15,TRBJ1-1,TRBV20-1,CSAGVLRGRNTEAFF
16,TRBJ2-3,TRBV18,CASSPLPGLDTDTQYF
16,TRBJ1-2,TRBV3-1,CASRPTRQIRPYGYTF
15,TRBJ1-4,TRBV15,CATSSTPLAGEKLFF
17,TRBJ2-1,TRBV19,CASSQFRDRGTYNEQFF
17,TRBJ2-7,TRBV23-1,CASIRIPGRNISYEQYF
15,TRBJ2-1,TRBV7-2,CASSYTSGSYNEQFF
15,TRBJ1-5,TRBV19,CASSPPGPRNQPQHF
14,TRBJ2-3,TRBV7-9,CASGQGGRPDTQYF
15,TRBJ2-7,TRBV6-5,CASSSRGLAGVEQYF
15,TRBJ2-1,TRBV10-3,CATSPGGCSYNEQFF
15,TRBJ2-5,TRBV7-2,CASSQSAGGRETQYF
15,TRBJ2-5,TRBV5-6,CASSLGQGAREPQYF
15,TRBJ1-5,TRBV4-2,CASSQEEQGNQPQHF
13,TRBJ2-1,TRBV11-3,CASSLGVGGEQFF
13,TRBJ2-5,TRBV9,CASSVALQETQYF
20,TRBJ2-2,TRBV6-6,CASSYSRGSKCFSNTGELFF
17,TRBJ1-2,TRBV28,CASSAPRGGQGSYGYTF
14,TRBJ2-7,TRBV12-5,CASGSGQGTYEQYF
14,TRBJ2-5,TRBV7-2,CASSSRTSWETQYF
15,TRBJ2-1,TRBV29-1,CSVEVGLHSYNEQFF
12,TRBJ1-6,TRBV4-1,CASSQEGRPLHF
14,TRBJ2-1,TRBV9,CASSVGGTLNEQFF
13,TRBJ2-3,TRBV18,CASSPQSTDTQYF
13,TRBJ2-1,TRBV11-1,CASSRGLNNEQFF
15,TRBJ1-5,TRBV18,CASSPPSGSNQPQHF
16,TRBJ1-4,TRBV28,CASSLSQGTEGEKLFF
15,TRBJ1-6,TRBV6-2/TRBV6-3,CASSTAAGPYSPLHF
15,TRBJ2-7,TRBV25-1,CASSDELARDYEQYF
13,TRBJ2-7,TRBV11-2,CASSSGHTYEQYF
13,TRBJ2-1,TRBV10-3,CAISEDSIDEQFF
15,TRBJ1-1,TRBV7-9,CASSLSDRVNTEAFF
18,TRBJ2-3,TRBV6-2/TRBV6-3,CASSPGLAGGRSTDTQYF
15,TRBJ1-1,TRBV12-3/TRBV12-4,CASSPGGGWNTEAFF
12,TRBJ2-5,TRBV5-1,CASSGTRETQYF
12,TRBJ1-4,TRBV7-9,CASTQWEGELFF